This section outlines one T cell receptor (beta chain) sequence together with its context. Antigen: not known. Measured with immunoSEQ multiplex PCR; TCRdb has only the in-frame clones, and not every one. The sample carries some 25,000 clones, roughly nine tenths recorded once. This entry comes from a study of T cells in localized non-small cell lung cancer. The study's findings and limits: A median of around 60 clones ranked among the top 100 in tumor appeared in adjacent lung. Greater T cell density in blood accompanied longer overall survival. Sequencing was limited to one tumor region, leaving the possibility of heterogeneity open.

Trimming removed 5 bases at V and 4 bases at J, with 8 bases between. Germline CDR1 reads SNHLY; CDR2 reads FYNNEI. The CDR3 runs 12 residues. The sequences come from peripheral blood, collected before any cancer treatment. This sequence originates from a woman between 40 and 69 years old with stage I lung adenocarcinoma. This chain uses TRBV2 with TRBJ2-5, with D unclear. The chain's CDR3 is CASSRPPETQYF. The CDR3 DNA reads as TGTGCCAGCAGTCGACCCCCAGAGACCCAGTACTTC.